The 28 T cell receptor beta chains below were found in one sample sequenced in a study of T cell responses to AZD1222 COVID-19 vaccine. Clones were sequenced by immunoSEQ multiplex PCR, and TCRdb holds only the in-frame ones, with some missing. The top ten clones hold about 3% of a sample with about 100,000 clones, roughly nine tenths of them seen once. Material: peripheral blood, obtained on day 0 of MenACWY control vaccination. These receptor sequences come from an adult in good health.

The CDR3, as DNA: TGTGCCAGCAGCTTATATAATCAGCCCCAGCATTTT. Its translation: CASSLYNQPQHF. V gene TRBV7-2 combines with J gene TRBJ1-5; no definite D call. This CDR3 region has 12 residues. V lost 2 bases and J lost 4, with 3 bases in between. The germline CDR1 and CDR2 sequences are SGHTA and FQGNSA.

This chain connects TRBV25-1 to TRBJ2-7; tentatively, D is TRBD2 (5 bases). This CDR3 has 8 residues. Per the germline V gene, CDR1 is MGHDK and CDR2 is SYGVNS. The ends were cut back, 11 bases at V and 7 bases at J, with 6 bases in the middle. CDR3 protein: CARREQYF. CDR3 bases: TGTGCCCGGAGGGAGCAGTACTTC.

The chain employs TRBV7-2 and TRBJ1-4, with 11 positions matching TRBD1. V dropped 4 bases and J dropped 13; count of bases not matched to a gene: 5. There are 13 residues in the CDR3. From germline, CDR1 is SGHTA and CDR2 FQGNSA. CDR3 sequence (DNA): TGTGCCAGCAGCTCAGGACAGGGGGCAAGACTGTTTTTT. It yields the protein CASSSGQGARLFF. Full variable domain (missing parts from reference TRBV7-2 and TRBJ1-4): GAGVSQSPSNKVTEKGKDVELRCDPISGHTALYWYRQSLGQGLEFLIYFQGNSAPDKSGLPSDRFSAERTGGSVSTLTIQRTQQEDSAVYLCASSSGQGARLFFGSGTQLSVL.

The chain links TRBV7-2 to TRBJ1-3; D is ambiguous. V lost 3 bases and J 1 base, leaving 13 bases between the germline ends. Germline V CDR1 and CDR2: SGHTA, FQGNSA. CDR3 size: 16 residues. CDR3 region: CASSFRESTSGNTIYF. The CDR3 bases are TGTGCCAGCAGCTTCCGCGAGAGTACTTCTGGAAACACCATATATTTT.

The V and J genes are TRBV3-1 (or the pseudogene TRBV3-2) and TRBJ1-1; D is unresolved. The CDR3 length is 14 residues. Deletions cut 3 bases from V and 4 bases from J, with 12 bases between. Germline V CDR1 and CDR2: LGHDT, YNNKEL (reference sequence). The CDR3 DNA is TGTGCCAGCAGCCAGTCCGGCCCGGGCACTGAAGCTTTCTTT. Translated: CASSQSGPGTEAFF.

This chain connects TRBV19 to TRBJ1-2; D is unresolved. With 6 bases removed from V and 4 bases from J, the gap between germline ends came to 15 bases. Germline V gene lookup returns CDR1 LNHDA and CDR2 SQIVND (reference sequence). The CDR3 is 14 amino acids. The CDR3 is CASRGDRETYGYTF. In nucleotides, the CDR3 is TGTGCCAGTAGAGGAGACCGGGAGACCTATGGCTACACCTTC.

The chain recombines TRBV6-5 with TRBJ2-5; possibly TRBD2 for D (6 bases). CDR3 size: 13 residues. Trimming pared 9 bases from V and 5 bases from J, leaving 16 bases between. The germline CDR1 and CDR2 sequences are MNHEY and SVGAGI. The CDR3: CASLPGARETQYF. CDR3 coding DNA: TGTGCCAGTCTACCGGGAGCAAGGGAGACCCAGTACTTC.

CDR3 DNA: TGTGCCAGCAGCCCTTCTAGCGGGGCCAACAATGAGCAGTTCTTC. Amino acids: CASSPSSGANNEQFF. The chain joins TRBV11-2 to TRBJ2-1; TRBD2 matches at 9 bases. The V gene's germline CDR1 is SGHAT and CDR2 FQNNGV. V was clipped by 5 bases and J by 5 bases; unmatched bases: 7. This CDR3 contains 15 residues.

The chain recombines TRBV19 with TRBJ1-1, with a tentative D call TRBD1 (5 bases). The CDR3 is 15 amino acids. V lost 5 bases and J lost 1, with 14 bases in between. Germline values: CDR1 LNHDA, CDR2 SQIVND (reference sequence). CDR3 nucleotides: TGTGCCAGTAGTCTGTTTCAGGGTCCGAACACTGAAGCTTTCTTT. It encodes CASSLFQGPNTEAFF.

The J gene is TRBJ1-2, the V gene TRBV6-4; 10 positions match TRBD1. CDR1 and CDR2 (germline): MRHNA, SNTAGT. V lost 1 base, J lost 9 bases, and 11 bases stayed unmatched. This CDR3 is built from 16 residues. The CDR3 nucleotides are TGTGCCAGCAGTGACTTTTACGGGACAGGGGTCGGTAGCTACACCTTC. Amino acid sequence: CASSDFYGTGVGSYTF.

The chain uses TRBV13 and TRBJ1-3; D may be TRBD1 (5 bases). V lost 6 bases and J lost 0, with 9 bases in between. CDR3 size: 14 residues. Germline CDR1 PRHDT, CDR2 FYEKMQ (reference sequence). CDR3 DNA sequence: TGTGCCAGCAGGTGGGGGAACTCTGGAAACACCATATATTTT. Translating gives CASRWGNSGNTIYF. The complete variable domain, with remaining parts taken from reference TRBV13 and TRBJ1-3, reads AAGVIQSPRHLIKEKRETATLKCYPIPRHDTVYWYQQGPGQDPQFLISFYEKMQSDKGSIPDRFSAQQFSDYHSELNMSSLELGDSALYFCASRWGNSGNTIYFGEGSWLTVV.

V and J are TRBV7-3 and TRBJ1-2; D not certain. The V and J ends lost 6 bases and 0 bases respectively, with 20 bases between them. This CDR3 has 17 residues. From germline, CDR1 is SGHTA and CDR2 FQGTGA. This chain's CDR3 is CASSFPRLCVPNYGYTF. The CDR3 bases are TGTGCCAGCAGTTTCCCCAGACTATGCGTACCTAACTATGGCTACACCTTC.

CDR3 nucleotide sequence: TGTGCCAGCAGCCAGAATCCGGGACAGGGGAGTGAAAAACTGTTTTTT. Amino acids: CASSQNPGQGSEKLFF. The chain recombines TRBV4-2 with TRBJ1-4, with 10 bases aligning to TRBD1. Germline CDR1 LGHNA, CDR2 YNFKEQ. V lost 3 bases and J lost 7; bases outside the gene matches: 8. The CDR3 is made up of 16 amino acids.

This chain uses TRBV28 with TRBJ1-2, with 9 positions matching TRBD1. With V trimmed by 1 base and J by 6 bases, 3 bases remained unmatched. The CDR3 has 14 residues. Germline CDR1 and CDR2: MDHEN and SYDVKM. CDR3 sequence (DNA): TGTGCCAGCAGTTTATCCGGGACAGGGAATGGCTACACCTTC. This translates into CASSLSGTGNGYTF.

V usage is TRBV6-5 and J usage is TRBJ2-7; D remains unclear. Germline V gene data show CDR1 as MNHEY and CDR2 as SVGAGI. The CDR3 is made up of 14 amino acids. The V end was cut by 6 bases, the J end by 2 bases, with 14 bases between. This chain's CDR3 is CASRKTESTYEQYF. CDR3 in DNA: TGTGCCAGCAGAAAGACGGAATCGACCTACGAGCAGTACTTC.

The V and J genes are TRBV6-5 and TRBJ1-4, with D perhaps TRBD1 (5 bases). V was cut by 6 bases and J by 5 bases, with 10 bases left in between. Germline-derived CDR1 and CDR2 are MNHEY and SVGAGI. CDR3 length equals 13 residues. The CDR3 region has the DNA TGTGCCAGCAGCGGGGGGGTGAATGAAAAACTGTTTTTT. Translated: CASSGGVNEKLFF.

The chain is built from TRBV30 and TRBJ2-7; D is unclear. This CDR3 comprises 11 residues. Germline V gives CDR1 GTSNPN, CDR2 SVGIG (reference sequence). The V gene lost 1 base and the J gene lost 6 bases, with 7 bases spanning the gap. CDR3 sequence reads: CAWSGGSEQYF. The CDR3 coding sequence is TGTGCCTGGAGTGGAGGCAGCGAGCAGTACTTC. Looking up the rest from reference TRBV30 and TRBJ2-7 gives the full variable domain: SQTIHQWPATLVQPVGSPLSLECTVEGTSNPNLYWYRQAAGRGLQLLFYSVGIGQISSEVPQNLSASRPQDRQFILSSKKLLLSDSGFYLCAWSGGSEQYFGPGTRLTVT.

The chain links TRBV7-9 to TRBJ1-2; TRBD1 might be the D (5 bases). Trimming shortened V by 1 base and J by 3 bases, and 12 bases separated the two germline ends. The CDR3 consists of 15 residues. CDR1 and CDR2 from the germline V gene are SEHNR and FQNEAQ (reference sequence). The CDR3 here is CASSLDRGADYGYTF. In nucleotides, the CDR3 is TGTGCCAGCAGCTTAGATAGGGGTGCTGACTATGGCTACACCTTC.

V gene TRBV12-3 or TRBV12-4 combines with J gene TRBJ1-1; 7 nucleotides line up with TRBD1. Trimming removed 6 bases from V and 3 bases from J; junction bases left unmatched: 4. The CDR3 runs to 13 residues. The CDR3 DNA sequence: TGTGCCAGCAGGCTCAGGGGGGACACTGAAGCTTTCTTT. Its protein product is CASRLRGDTEAFF.

The CDR3, as DNA: TGTGCCAGCAGTGAACAGGGGGCAACCTACGAGCAGTACTTC. This sequence encodes CASSEQGATYEQYF. The V and J genes are TRBV2 and TRBJ2-7, with TRBD1 matching 8 bases. This CDR3 is built from 14 residues. Germline CDR1 is SNHLY and CDR2 is FYNNEI. The junction had 2 bases not matched to a gene; V was cut back by 2 bases and J by 2 bases.

The V and J genes are TRBV7-3 and TRBJ2-5, with a tentative D call TRBD1 (5 bases). The CDR3 loop spans 14 amino acids. Germline V gene lookup returns CDR1 SGHTA and CDR2 FQGTGA. V lost 4 bases, J lost 5 bases, and 14 bases lay in between. The CDR3 sequence is CASSSGQGHETQYF. CDR3 coding DNA: TGTGCCAGCAGCTCAGGGCAGGGCCATGAGACCCAGTACTTC.

This rearrangement joins TRBV20-1 to TRBJ1-5, with D unresolved. This CDR3 spans 13 amino acids. Between the trimmed V and J ends, which lost 3 bases and 2 bases, there was a span of 8 bases. Germline lookup yields CDR1 DFQATT and CDR2 SNEGSKA (reference sequence). The CDR3 loop is CSASGQGNQPQHF. For the CDR3, the DNA is TGCAGTGCTAGTGGCCAGGGCAATCAGCCCCAGCATTTT.

This chain uses TRBV7-2 with TRBJ2-1; 8 nucleotides match TRBD1. The CDR3 is 14 amino acids. Per the germline V gene, CDR1 is SGHTA and CDR2 is FQGNSA. Germline trimming cut 5 bases from V and 7 bases from J; bases unmatched to any gene: 7. In DNA, the CDR3 is TGTGCCAGCAGCCCTTGGACAGGGAAGAATGAGCAGTTCTTC. Its protein product is CASSPWTGKNEQFF. Full variable domain (rest looked up from reference TRBV7-2 and TRBJ2-1): GAGVSQSPSNKVTEKGKDVELRCDPISGHTALYWYRQSLGQGLEFLIYFQGNSAPDKSGLPSDRFSAERTGGSVSTLTIQRTQQEDSAVYLCASSPWTGKNEQFFGPGTRLTVL.

J is TRBJ2-1 and V is TRBV6-6, with TRBD2 identical over 7 bases. Germline V gene data show CDR1 as MNHNY and CDR2 as SVGAGI (reference sequence). V was clipped by 11 bases and J by 6 bases; unmatched bases: 13. The CDR3 is 14 amino acids. The CDR3 here is CASRPATGGNEQFF. The CDR3, as DNA: TGTGCCTCCAGGCCCGCCACGGGGGGCAATGAGCAGTTCTTC.

This sequence joins TRBV2 and TRBJ2-2; perhaps TRBD1 as D (6 bases). Germline V lookup: CDR1 SNHLY, CDR2 FYNNEI. CDR3 length equals 15 residues. V shed 4 bases and J shed 0 bases, with 9 bases lying between them. The CDR3 loop reads CASSGTATNTGELFF. In DNA, the CDR3 is TGTGCCAGCAGTGGGACAGCTACGAACACCGGGGAGCTGTTTTTT.

The chain uses TRBV7-9 and TRBJ2-1; 9 bases align to TRBD2. CDR1 and CDR2 from the germline V gene are SEHNR and FQNEAQ (reference sequence). The CDR3 spans 19 residues. The J segment lost 5 bases and the V segment lost 3 bases, leaving 17 bases of the junction unmatched. The CDR3 DNA is TGTGCCAGCAGCTTGGGCTTGAGCGGGGGGTCCCTTCCAGACAATGAGCAGTTCTTC. Amino acids: CASSLGLSGGSLPDNEQFF.

V and J are TRBV27 and TRBJ2-7, with TRBD2 matching 7 bases. V gave up 5 bases and J gave up 6 bases; unmatched junction bases: 10. CDR3 length equals 14 residues. Germline CDR1 reads MNHEY; CDR2 reads SMNVEV (reference sequence). The CDR3 DNA sequence: TGTGCCAGCAGTGCGAGACTAGCAGTCGGCGAGCAGTACTTC. Its translation: CASSARLAVGEQYF.

A word on this clone: Germline and junction disagree at one end, which may indicate a read error. J is TRBJ2-1 and V is TRBV4-1; 9 nucleotides line up with TRBD1. Germline CDR1 reads MGHRA; CDR2 reads YSYEKL. This CDR3 region has 16 residues. The CDR3 region is CASSQRTGEYYYEQFF. The CDR3 bases are TGCGCCAGCAGCCAACGGACAGGGGAGTACTACTATGAGCAGTTCTTC.